This is a list of T cell receptor beta chains from one sample in a study of blood T cells in healthy people across ages. One entry per CDR3 protein, called by TCRdb with MiXCR from the 5' RACE reads. The table records just under 750,000 distinct CDR3 sequences, about 20% of them present only once. Source material: blood. These receptors were taken from a man between 65 and 85 years old in good health. Both conserved end residues are part of each CDR3. Fields, in order: D gene, J gene, V gene, clone size, CDR3 protein, CDR3 DNA. A D gene is named only where the DNA matches it firmly. Clone sizes are given selectively: once, few, many, or a class where the clone is expanded.

d_call: .
j_call: TRBJ1-2
v_call: TRBV6-6
clone_size: .
cdr3_aa: CASAQADYGYTF
cdr3_nt: TGTGCCAGCGCACAGGCCGACTATGGCTACACCTTC

d_call: .
j_call: TRBJ2-4
v_call: TRBV3-1
clone_size: .
cdr3_aa: CASSQGKGTKNIQYF
cdr3_nt: TGTGCCAGCAGCCAAGGTAAAGGGACCAAAAACATTCAGTACTTC

d_call: .
j_call: TRBJ2-1
v_call: TRBV20-1
clone_size: .
cdr3_aa: CSATTLRGPSYNEQFF
cdr3_nt: TGCAGTGCTACTACCTTGCGGGGCCCCTCCTACAATGAGCAGTTCTTC

d_call: .
j_call: TRBJ1-1
v_call: TRBV5-6
clone_size: few
cdr3_aa: CASTVILNTEAFF
cdr3_nt: TGTGCCAGCACTGTGATTTTGAACACTGAAGCTTTCTTT

d_call: .
j_call: TRBJ1-4
v_call: TRBV11-2
clone_size: few
cdr3_aa: CASSLVNRAPNEKLFF
cdr3_nt: TGTGCCAGCAGCTTAGTGAACAGGGCACCTAATGAAAAACTGTTTTTT

d_call: .
j_call: TRBJ1-6
v_call: TRBV10-3
clone_size: few
cdr3_aa: CAISEKNSPLHF
cdr3_nt: TGTGCCATCAGTGAAAAGAATTCACCCCTCCACTTT

d_call: .
j_call: TRBJ2-3
v_call: TRBV29-1
clone_size: once
cdr3_aa: CSAEGLYSTDTQYF
cdr3_nt: TGCAGCGCCGAGGGGCTTTATAGCACAGATACGCAGTATTTT

d_call: TRBD2
j_call: TRBJ2-1
v_call: TRBV6-5
clone_size: .
cdr3_aa: CASSYSTTSGGGEQFF
cdr3_nt: TGTGCCAGCAGTTACTCAACGACTAGCGGGGGGGGAGAGCAGTTCTTC

d_call: .
j_call: TRBJ1-3
v_call: TRBV20-1
clone_size: once
cdr3_aa: CSARGPGDTIYF
cdr3_nt: TGCAGTGCTAGGGGACCTGGGGACACCATATATTTT

d_call: .
j_call: TRBJ1-1
v_call: TRBV10-2
clone_size: few
cdr3_aa: CASSESSGNTEAFF
cdr3_nt: TGCGCCAGCAGTGAGTCGAGTGGGAACACTGAAGCTTTCTTT

d_call: .
j_call: TRBJ2-5
v_call: TRBV28
clone_size: once
cdr3_aa: CASSQPGYQETQYF
cdr3_nt: TGTGCCAGCAGCCAGCCAGGGTACCAAGAGACCCAGTACTTC

d_call: .
j_call: TRBJ1-1
v_call: TRBV7-2
clone_size: .
cdr3_aa: CASSLVVVEAFF
cdr3_nt: TGTGCCAGCAGCTTAGTTGTAGTAGAAGCTTTCTTT

d_call: .
j_call: TRBJ1-1
v_call: TRBV28
clone_size: .
cdr3_aa: CASSLLHRDEASF
cdr3_nt: TGTGCCAGTAGTTTATTACACAGAGATGAAGCTTCCTTT

d_call: .
j_call: TRBJ2-3
v_call: TRBV20-1
clone_size: few
cdr3_aa: CSARDQGSHTDTQYF
cdr3_nt: TGCAGTGCTAGAGATCAGGGCTCCCACACAGATACGCAGTATTTT

d_call: .
j_call: TRBJ2-1
v_call: TRBV27
clone_size: few
cdr3_aa: CASSPLRPQSSYNEQFF
cdr3_nt: TGTGCCAGCAGTCCCCTGAGGCCCCAGAGCTCCTACAATGAGCAGTTCTTC

d_call: .
j_call: TRBJ2-1
v_call: TRBV4-1
clone_size: .
cdr3_aa: CASSQALSALAKHEQFF
cdr3_nt: TGCGCCAGCAGCCAAGCTTTATCCGCGCTAGCGAAGCATGAGCAGTTCTTC

d_call: .
j_call: TRBJ2-3
v_call: TRBV24-1
clone_size: many
cdr3_aa: CATSDSPGGATAIDTQYF
cdr3_nt: TGTGCCACCAGTGATTCCCCAGGAGGGGCCACGGCAATTGATACGCAGTATTTT

d_call: .
j_call: TRBJ2-5
v_call: TRBV29-1
clone_size: many
cdr3_aa: CSVDWQETQYF
cdr3_nt: TGCAGCGTTGACTGGCAAGAGACCCAGTACTTC

d_call: .
j_call: TRBJ2-1
v_call: TRBV9
clone_size: few
cdr3_aa: CASSVDPGKNNEQFF
cdr3_nt: TGTGCCAGCAGCGTAGACCCGGGAAAGAACAATGAGCAGTTCTTC

d_call: TRBD1
j_call: TRBJ1-1
v_call: TRBV6-5
clone_size: .
cdr3_aa: CASTHDRVNTEAFF
cdr3_nt: TGTGCCAGCACCCACGACAGGGTCAACACTGAAGCTTTCTTT

d_call: TRBD1
j_call: TRBJ1-3
v_call: TRBV5-1
clone_size: .
cdr3_aa: CASSLGGTAENTIYF
cdr3_nt: TGCGCCAGCAGCTTGGGAGGGACAGCGGAAAACACCATATATTTT

d_call: .
j_call: TRBJ2-3
v_call: TRBV11-1
clone_size: .
cdr3_aa: CASSFIGHFTDTQYF
cdr3_nt: TGTGCCAGCAGCTTTATTGGACACTTCACAGATACGCAGTATTTT

d_call: TRBD1
j_call: TRBJ1-1
v_call: TRBV12-3/TRBV12-4
clone_size: few
cdr3_aa: CASSGTGGYTEAFF
cdr3_nt: TGTGCCAGCAGCGGGACAGGGGGTTACACTGAAGCTTTCTTT

d_call: .
j_call: TRBJ2-5
v_call: TRBV7-2
clone_size: .
cdr3_aa: CASSLALMVGETQYF
cdr3_nt: TGTGCCAGCAGCTTAGCGCTGATGGTAGGAGAGACCCAGTACTTC

d_call: .
j_call: TRBJ2-3
v_call: TRBV5-1
clone_size: .
cdr3_aa: CASSFELPTDTQYF
cdr3_nt: TGCGCCAGCAGCTTCGAACTGCCGACAGATACGCAGTATTTT

d_call: .
j_call: TRBJ1-1
v_call: TRBV24-1
clone_size: .
cdr3_aa: CATNPDGEAFF
cdr3_nt: TGTGCCACCAACCCCGACGGTGAAGCTTTCTTT

d_call: TRBD2
j_call: TRBJ2-3
v_call: TRBV24-1
clone_size: .
cdr3_aa: CAVGALAGGADTQYF
cdr3_nt: TGTGCCGTGGGGGCACTAGCGGGAGGGGCAGATACGCAGTATTTT

d_call: .
j_call: TRBJ2-5
v_call: TRBV25-1
clone_size: .
cdr3_aa: CASSELGQETQYF
cdr3_nt: TGTGCCAGCAGTGAATTGGGCCAAGAGACCCAGTACTTC

d_call: .
j_call: TRBJ2-5
v_call: TRBV7-9
clone_size: .
cdr3_aa: CASSLGGTPKGETQYF
cdr3_nt: TGTGCCAGCAGCTTAGGCGGGACCCCTAAAGGGGAGACCCAGTACTTC

d_call: .
j_call: TRBJ1-2
v_call: TRBV27
clone_size: few
cdr3_aa: CASRRAGTNYGYTF
cdr3_nt: TGTGCCAGCAGGCGGGCAGGGACTAACTATGGCTACACCTTC

d_call: .
j_call: TRBJ2-3
v_call: TRBV2
clone_size: .
cdr3_aa: CASSQQGTPTDTQYF
cdr3_nt: TGTGCCAGCAGCCAACAGGGTACCCCCACAGATACGCAGTATTTT

d_call: .
j_call: TRBJ1-4
v_call: TRBV14
clone_size: .
cdr3_aa: CASSPPWPPVKLFF
cdr3_nt: TGTGCCAGCAGCCCCCCGTGGCCGCCTGTGAAACTGTTTTTT

d_call: .
j_call: TRBJ2-7
v_call: TRBV28
clone_size: .
cdr3_aa: CASSSGVWGQYF
cdr3_nt: TGTGCCAGCAGTTCCGGGGTTTGGGGGCAGTACTTC

d_call: TRBD1
j_call: TRBJ1-2
v_call: TRBV20-1
clone_size: few
cdr3_aa: CSARDRGFGGYTF
cdr3_nt: TGCAGTGCTAGAGACAGGGGGTTCGGTGGCTACACCTTC

d_call: .
j_call: TRBJ1-2
v_call: TRBV7-2
clone_size: few
cdr3_aa: CASSLGIATGGYGYTF
cdr3_nt: TGTGCCAGCAGCTTAGGGATCGCGACAGGCGGCTATGGCTACACCTTC

d_call: TRBD1
j_call: TRBJ2-5
v_call: TRBV5-1
clone_size: few
cdr3_aa: CASRTPGQGSETQYF
cdr3_nt: TGCGCCAGCAGAACCCCGGGACAGGGGAGTGAGACCCAGTACTTC

d_call: .
j_call: TRBJ1-2
v_call: TRBV6-1
clone_size: few
cdr3_aa: CASSANTVANYGYTF
cdr3_nt: TGTGCCAGCAGTGCCAACACGGTTGCTAACTATGGCTACACCTTC

d_call: .
j_call: TRBJ2-3
v_call: TRBV7-2
clone_size: few
cdr3_aa: CASSFHGSTDTQYF
cdr3_nt: TGTGCCAGCAGCTTTCATGGTAGCACAGATACGCAGTATTTT

d_call: .
j_call: TRBJ2-1
v_call: TRBV7-2
clone_size: few
cdr3_aa: CASSSTRAATEQFF
cdr3_nt: TGTGCCAGCAGCTCGACTAGAGCGGCCACTGAGCAGTTCTTC

d_call: TRBD2
j_call: TRBJ2-3
v_call: TRBV13
clone_size: .
cdr3_aa: CASREGTSGFLTDTQYF
cdr3_nt: TGTGCCAGCAGAGAGGGGACTAGCGGGTTCCTCACAGATACGCAGTATTTT